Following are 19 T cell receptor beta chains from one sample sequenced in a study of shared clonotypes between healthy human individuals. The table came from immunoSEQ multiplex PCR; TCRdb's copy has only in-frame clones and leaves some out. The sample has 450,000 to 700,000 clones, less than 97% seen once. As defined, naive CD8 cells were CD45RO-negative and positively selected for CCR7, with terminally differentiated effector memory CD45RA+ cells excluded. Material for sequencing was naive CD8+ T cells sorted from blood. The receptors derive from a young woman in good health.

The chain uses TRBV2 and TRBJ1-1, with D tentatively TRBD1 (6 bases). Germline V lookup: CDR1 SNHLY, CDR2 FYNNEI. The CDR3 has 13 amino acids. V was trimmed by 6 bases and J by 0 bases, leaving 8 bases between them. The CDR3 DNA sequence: TGTGCCAGCAGGGGACATATGAACACTGAAGCTTTCTTT. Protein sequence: CASRGHMNTEAFF.

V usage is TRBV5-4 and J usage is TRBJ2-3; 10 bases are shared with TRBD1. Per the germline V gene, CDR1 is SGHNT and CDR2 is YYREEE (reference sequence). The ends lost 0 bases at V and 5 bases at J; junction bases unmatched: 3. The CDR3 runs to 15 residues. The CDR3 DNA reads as TGTGCCAGCAGCTTGGGGGGGACAGGGGTAGATACGCAGTATTTT. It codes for CASSLGGTGVDTQYF.

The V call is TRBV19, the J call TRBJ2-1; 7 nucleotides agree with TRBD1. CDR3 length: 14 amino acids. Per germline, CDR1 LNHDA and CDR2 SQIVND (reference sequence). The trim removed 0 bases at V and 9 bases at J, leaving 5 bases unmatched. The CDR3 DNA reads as TGTGCCAGTAGTATAGACCCTAGGGGGCTTGAGCAGTTCTTC. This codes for CASSIDPRGLEQFF.

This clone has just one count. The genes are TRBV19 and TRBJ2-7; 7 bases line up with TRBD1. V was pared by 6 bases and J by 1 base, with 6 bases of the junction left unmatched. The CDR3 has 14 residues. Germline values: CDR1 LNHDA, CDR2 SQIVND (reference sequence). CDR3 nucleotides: TGTGCCAGTAGGCCGACAGGGTCATCCTACGAGCAGTACTTC. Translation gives CASRPTGSSYEQYF.

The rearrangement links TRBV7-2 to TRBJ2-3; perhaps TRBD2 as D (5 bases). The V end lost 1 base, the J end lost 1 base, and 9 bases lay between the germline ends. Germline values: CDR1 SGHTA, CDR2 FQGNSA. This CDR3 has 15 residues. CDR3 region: CASSLGLAGTDTQYF. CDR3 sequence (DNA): TGTGCCAGCAGCTTAGGGCTAGCTGGCACAGATACGCAGTATTTT. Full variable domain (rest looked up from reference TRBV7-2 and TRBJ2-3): GAGVSQSPSNKVTEKGKDVELRCDPISGHTALYWYRQSLGQGLEFLIYFQGNSAPDKSGLPSDRFSAERTGGSVSTLTIQRTQQEDSAVYLCASSLGLAGTDTQYFGPGTRLTVL.

The CDR3 sequence: CASSLAATLTDTQYF. CDR3 sequence (DNA): TGTGCCAGCAGCTTGGCAGCAACTCTCACAGATACGCAGTATTTT. The V and J genes are TRBV5-6 and TRBJ2-3; D ambiguous. The CDR3 runs to 15 residues. With 0 bases removed from V and 2 bases from J, the gap between germline ends came to 10 bases. CDR1 is SGHDT, CDR2 YYEEEE, per germline.

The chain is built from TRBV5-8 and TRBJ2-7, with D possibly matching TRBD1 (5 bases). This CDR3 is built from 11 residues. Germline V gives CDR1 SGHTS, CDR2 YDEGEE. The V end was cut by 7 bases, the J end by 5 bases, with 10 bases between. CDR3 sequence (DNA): TGTGCCAGCGCCTGGGGCCACGAGCAGTACTTC. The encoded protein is CASAWGHEQYF.

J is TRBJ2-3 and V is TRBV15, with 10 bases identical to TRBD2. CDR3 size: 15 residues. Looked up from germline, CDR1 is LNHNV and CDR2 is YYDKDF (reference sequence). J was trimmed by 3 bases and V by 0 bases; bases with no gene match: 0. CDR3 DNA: TGTGCCACCAGCAGAGAACTAGCGGGAACAGATACGCAGTATTTT. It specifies CATSRELAGTDTQYF. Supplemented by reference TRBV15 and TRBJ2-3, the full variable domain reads DAMVIQNPRYQVTQFGKPVTLSCSQTLNHNVMYWYQQKSSQAPKLLFHYYDKDFNNEADTPDNFQSRRPNTSFCFLDIRSPGLGDTAMYLCATSRELAGTDTQYFGPGTRLTVL.

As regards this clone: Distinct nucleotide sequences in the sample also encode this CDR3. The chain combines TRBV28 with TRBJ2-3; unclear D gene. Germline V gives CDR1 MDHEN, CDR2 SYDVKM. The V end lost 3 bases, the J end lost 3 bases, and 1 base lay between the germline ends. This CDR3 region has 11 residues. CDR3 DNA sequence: TGTGCCAGCAGTTTTACAGATACGCAGTATTTT. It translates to CASSFTDTQYF.

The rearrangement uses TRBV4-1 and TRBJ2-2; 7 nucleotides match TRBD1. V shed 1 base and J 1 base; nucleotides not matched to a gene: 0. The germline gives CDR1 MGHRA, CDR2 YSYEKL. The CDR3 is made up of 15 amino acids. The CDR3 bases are TGCGCCAGCAGCCAAGGACAGGGGAACACCGGGGAGCTGTTTTTT. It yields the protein CASSQGQGNTGELFF.

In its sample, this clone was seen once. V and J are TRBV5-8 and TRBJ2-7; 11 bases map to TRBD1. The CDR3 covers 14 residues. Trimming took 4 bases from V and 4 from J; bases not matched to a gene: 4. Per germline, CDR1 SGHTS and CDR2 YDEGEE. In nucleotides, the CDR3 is TGTGCCAGCAGCCAGGGGACAGGGGGTTACGAGCAGTACTTC. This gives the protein CASSQGTGGYEQYF.

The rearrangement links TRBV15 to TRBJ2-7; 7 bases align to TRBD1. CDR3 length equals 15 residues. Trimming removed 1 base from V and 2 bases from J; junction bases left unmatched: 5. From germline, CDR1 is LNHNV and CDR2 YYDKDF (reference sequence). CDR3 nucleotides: TGTGCCACCAGCAGAGGAACCGGGACAGCCTACGAGCAGTACTTC. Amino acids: CATSRGTGTAYEQYF.

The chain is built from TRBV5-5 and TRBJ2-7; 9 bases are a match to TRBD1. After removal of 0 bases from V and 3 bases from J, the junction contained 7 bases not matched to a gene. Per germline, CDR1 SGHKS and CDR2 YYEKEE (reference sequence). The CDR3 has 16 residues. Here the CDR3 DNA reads TGTGCCAGCAGCTTGGTAGCCGGGACAGGGTTCTACGAGCAGTACTTC. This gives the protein CASSLVAGTGFYEQYF.

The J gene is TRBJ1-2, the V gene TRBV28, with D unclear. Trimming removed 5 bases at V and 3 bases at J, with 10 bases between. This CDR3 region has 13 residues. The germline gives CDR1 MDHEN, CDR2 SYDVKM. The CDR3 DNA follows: TGTGCCAGCAGTGTCGCAGATGACTATGGCTACACCTTC. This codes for CASSVADDYGYTF.

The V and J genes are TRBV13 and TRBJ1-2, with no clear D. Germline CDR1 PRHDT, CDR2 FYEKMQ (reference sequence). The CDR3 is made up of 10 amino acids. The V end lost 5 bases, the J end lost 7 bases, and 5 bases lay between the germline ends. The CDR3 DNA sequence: TGTGCCAGCAGCGCCTCTGGCTACACCTTC. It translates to CASSASGYTF.

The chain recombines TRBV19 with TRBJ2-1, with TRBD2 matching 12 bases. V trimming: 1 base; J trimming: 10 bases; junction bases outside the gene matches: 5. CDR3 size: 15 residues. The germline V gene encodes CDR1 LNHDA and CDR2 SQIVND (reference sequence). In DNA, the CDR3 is TGTGCCAGTAGTATAGGACTAGCGGGGGCCACGGAGCAGTTCTTC. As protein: CASSIGLAGATEQFF. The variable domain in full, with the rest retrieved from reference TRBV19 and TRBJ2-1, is DGGITQSPKYLFRKEGQNVTLSCEQNLNHDAMYWYRQDPGQGLRLIYYSQIVNDFQKGDIAEGYSVSREKKESFPLTVTSAQKNPTAFYLCASSIGLAGATEQFFGPGTRLTVL.

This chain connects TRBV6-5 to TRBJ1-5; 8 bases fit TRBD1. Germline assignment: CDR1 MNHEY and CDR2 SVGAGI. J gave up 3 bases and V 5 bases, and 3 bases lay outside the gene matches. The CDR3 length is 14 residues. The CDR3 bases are TGTGCCAGCAGTCCGGGACAGGCCAATCAGCCCCAGCATTTT. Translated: CASSPGQANQPQHF.

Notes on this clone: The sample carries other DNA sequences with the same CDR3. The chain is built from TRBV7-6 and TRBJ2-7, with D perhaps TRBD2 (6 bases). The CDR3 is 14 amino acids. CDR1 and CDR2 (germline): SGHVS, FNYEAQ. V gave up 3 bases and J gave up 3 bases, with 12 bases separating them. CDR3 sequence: CASSLGSGGYEQYF. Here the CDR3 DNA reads TGTGCCAGCAGCTTGGGGTCCGGGGGCTACGAGCAGTACTTC.

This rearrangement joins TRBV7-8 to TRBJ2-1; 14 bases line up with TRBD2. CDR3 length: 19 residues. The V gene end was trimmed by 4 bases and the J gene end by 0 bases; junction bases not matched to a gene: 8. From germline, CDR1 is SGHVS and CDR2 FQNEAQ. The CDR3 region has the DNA TGTGCCAGCAGCTGGGGACTAGCGGGAGCTATTCGCTCCTACAATGAGCAGTTCTTC. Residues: CASSWGLAGAIRSYNEQFF. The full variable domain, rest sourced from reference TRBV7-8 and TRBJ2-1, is GAGVSQSPRYKVAKRGQDVALRCDPISGHVSLFWYQQALGQGPEFLTYFQNEAQLDKSGLPSDRFFAERPEGSVSTLKIQRTQQEDSAVYLCASSWGLAGAIRSYNEQFFGPGTRLTVL.